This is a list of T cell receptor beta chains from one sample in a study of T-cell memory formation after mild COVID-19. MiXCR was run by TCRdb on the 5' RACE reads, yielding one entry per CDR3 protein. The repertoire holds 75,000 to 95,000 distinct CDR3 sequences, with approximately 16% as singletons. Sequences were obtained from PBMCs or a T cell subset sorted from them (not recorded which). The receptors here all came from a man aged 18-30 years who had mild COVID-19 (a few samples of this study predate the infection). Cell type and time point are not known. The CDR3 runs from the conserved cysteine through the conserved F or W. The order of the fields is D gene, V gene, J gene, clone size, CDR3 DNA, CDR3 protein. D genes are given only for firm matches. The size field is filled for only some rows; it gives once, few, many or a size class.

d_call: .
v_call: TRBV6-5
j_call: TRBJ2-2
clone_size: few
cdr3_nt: TGTGCCAGCAGTTACGGGGCACCCACCGGGGAGCTGTTTTTT
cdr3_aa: CASSYGAPTGELFF

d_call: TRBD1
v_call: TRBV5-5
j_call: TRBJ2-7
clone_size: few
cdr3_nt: TGTGCCAGCAGCTTGCAGGGGGCGGCCTACGAGCAGTACTTC
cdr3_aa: CASSLQGAAYEQYF

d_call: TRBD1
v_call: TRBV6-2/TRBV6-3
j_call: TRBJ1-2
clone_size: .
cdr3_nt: TGTGCCAGCAGCCAGACAGGGGGATATAACTATGGCTACACCTTC
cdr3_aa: CASSQTGGYNYGYTF

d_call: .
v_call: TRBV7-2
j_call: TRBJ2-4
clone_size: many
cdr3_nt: TGTGCCAGCAGCTCCTACGGAGGGATGAACATTCAGTACTTC
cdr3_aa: CASSSYGGMNIQYF

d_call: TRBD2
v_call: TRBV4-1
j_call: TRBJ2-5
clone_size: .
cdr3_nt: TGCGCCAGCAGCCAAGATGGAGTGGGGGGGTACCAAGAGACCCAGTACTTC
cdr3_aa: CASSQDGVGGYQETQYF

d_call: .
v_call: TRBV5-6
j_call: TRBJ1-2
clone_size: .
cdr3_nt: TGTGCCAGCAGCTTGGGGGTAGCCGCGGATGGCTACACCTTC
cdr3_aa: CASSLGVAADGYTF

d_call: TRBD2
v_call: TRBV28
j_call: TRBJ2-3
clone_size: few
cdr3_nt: TGTGCCAGCAGCCCTGACGGACTAGCGCTAGATACGCAGTATTTT
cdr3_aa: CASSPDGLALDTQYF

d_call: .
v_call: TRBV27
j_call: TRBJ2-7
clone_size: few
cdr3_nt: TGTGCCAGCAGTTTGAAAGGGGCGAGCTCCTACGAGCAGTACTTC
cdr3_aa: CASSLKGASSYEQYF

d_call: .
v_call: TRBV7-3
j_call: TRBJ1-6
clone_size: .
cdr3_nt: TGTGCCAGCAGCTTAACCGCGGACGGCTATTCACCCCTCCACTTT
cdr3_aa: CASSLTADGYSPLHF

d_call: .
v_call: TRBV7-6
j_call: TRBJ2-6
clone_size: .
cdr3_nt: TGTGCCAGCAGGCGAGGTCCCTCTGGGGCCAACGTCCTGACTTTC
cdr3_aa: CASRRGPSGANVLTF

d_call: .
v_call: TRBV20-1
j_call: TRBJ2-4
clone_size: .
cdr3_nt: TGCAGTGCTACGATGACTAGAATGGCCAAAAACATTCAGTACTTC
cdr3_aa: CSATMTRMAKNIQYF

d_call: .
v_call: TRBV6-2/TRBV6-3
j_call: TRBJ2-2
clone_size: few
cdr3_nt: TGTGCCAGCAGTGCCACGGGTCTTACCGGGGAGCTGTTTTTT
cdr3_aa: CASSATGLTGELFF

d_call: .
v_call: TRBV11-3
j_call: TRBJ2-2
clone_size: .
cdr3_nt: TGTGCCAGCAGCGACGAAGGGGGTACCGGGGAGCTGTTTTTT
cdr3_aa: CASSDEGGTGELFF

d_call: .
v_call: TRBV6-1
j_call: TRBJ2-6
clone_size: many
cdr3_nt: TGTGCCAGCAGTGAATTACGGGGGGCCAACGTCCTGACTTTC
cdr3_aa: CASSELRGANVLTF

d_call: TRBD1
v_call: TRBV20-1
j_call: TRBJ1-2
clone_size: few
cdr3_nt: TGCAGTGCTAGAAACAGGGGATATGGCTACACCTTC
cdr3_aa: CSARNRGYGYTF

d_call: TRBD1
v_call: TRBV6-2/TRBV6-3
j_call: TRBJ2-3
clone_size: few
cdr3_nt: TGTGCCAGCATTGGACAGGGCCCCGATACGCAGTATTTT
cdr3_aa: CASIGQGPDTQYF

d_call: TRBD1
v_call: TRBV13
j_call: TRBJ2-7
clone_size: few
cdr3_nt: TGTGCCAGCAGCAGCGTGGACAGGGGGAATGACGAGCAGTACTTC
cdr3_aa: CASSSVDRGNDEQYF

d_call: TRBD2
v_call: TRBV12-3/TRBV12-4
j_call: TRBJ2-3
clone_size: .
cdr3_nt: TGTGCCAGCAGGCGGATCGGGGGGAGCGGGGGCCGCACAGATACGCAGTATTTT
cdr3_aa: CASRRIGGSGGRTDTQYF